These 29 T cell receptor beta chains came from one sample sequenced in a study of OX40 agonist ivuxolimab in advanced cancers. Here immunoSEQ multiplex PCR was the method, and the copy in TCRdb shows in-frame clones only, minus some. The table lists roughly 32,000 clones, 89% of them singletons. The sequencing used CD4+ or CD8+ T cells sorted from blood, collected in a trial of the OX40 agonist ivuxolimab. The receptors shown here come from an adult with an advanced solid tumor such as melanoma, head and neck, liver or kidney cancer.

The rearrangement joins TRBV27 to TRBJ2-2; TRBD2 aligns across 9 bases. CDR3 size: 15 residues. With V trimmed by 6 bases and J by 7 bases, 9 bases remained unmatched. Germline CDR1 MNHEY, CDR2 SMNVEV (reference sequence). The CDR3, as DNA: TGTGCCAGCAGGTATGGACTAGCGTTAGGCGGGGAGCTGTTTTTT. Residues: CASRYGLALGGELFF.

This sequence joins TRBV28 and TRBJ1-2; D may be TRBD1 (6 bases). The CDR3 is 14 residues long. Germline CDR1 and CDR2: MDHEN and SYDVKM. V was pared by 7 bases and J by 2 bases, with 14 bases between. The CDR3, as DNA: TGTGCCAGCACTGGGTGGGGGCTAAACTATGGCTACACCTTC. Protein product: CASTGWGLNYGYTF.

This chain uses TRBV7-3 with TRBJ2-5; 9 bases agree with TRBD1. CDR1 and CDR2 (germline): SGHTA, FQGTGA. The CDR3 extends over 14 amino acids. The V segment lost 2 bases and the J segment 5 bases; nucleotides outside the gene matches: 3. In nucleotides, the CDR3 is TGTGCCAGCAGCTTAGGCGGGACAGGGGAGACCCAGTACTTC. It is translated as CASSLGGTGETQYF.

V usage is TRBV2 and J usage is TRBJ2-1; tentative D call: TRBD1 (6 bases). Looked up from germline, CDR1 is SNHLY and CDR2 is FYNNEI. CDR3 length equals 13 residues. V was clipped by 4 bases and J by 4 bases, with 8 bases between them. CDR3: CASSGTVYNEQFF. Written as DNA, the CDR3 is TGTGCCAGCAGTGGGACAGTTTACAATGAGCAGTTCTTC.

The gene calls are TRBV30 and TRBJ1-1; perhaps TRBD1 as D (6 bases). V gave up 4 bases and J gave up 1 base, with 10 bases separating them. This CDR3 is 13 amino acids long. CDR1 is GTSNPN, CDR2 SVGIG, per germline (reference sequence). The CDR3 protein is CAWTGATNTEAFF. CDR3 nucleotides: TGTGCCTGGACAGGGGCGACGAACACTGAAGCTTTCTTT.

The V and J genes are TRBV5-6 and TRBJ1-4; D is perhaps TRBD1 (6 bases). V lost 4 bases to trimming and J lost 6 bases, with 16 bases between them. The CDR3 length is 15 residues. Per the germline V gene, CDR1 is SGHDT and CDR2 is YYEEEE. Here the CDR3 reads CASSGTGRGYEKLFF. The CDR3 nucleotides read TGTGCCAGCAGCGGAACAGGGAGGGGATATGAAAAACTGTTTTTT.

This clone was detected only once. This chain connects TRBV4-2 to TRBJ2-7; 9 positions agree with TRBD1. Germline assignment: CDR1 LGHNA and CDR2 YNFKEQ. Trimming at V came to 0 bases and at J to 0 bases, leaving 3 bases not matched to a gene. The CDR3 runs to 16 residues. DNA of the CDR3: TGTGCCAGCAGCCAAGAAGGACAGGGGAGCTCCTACGAGCAGTACTTC. Translation: CASSQEGQGSSYEQYF.

This chain connects TRBV9 to TRBJ2-1; perhaps TRBD2 as D (6 bases). The CDR3 sequence is 16 residues long. Germline V gives CDR1 SGDLS, CDR2 YYNGEE. The V gene lost 0 bases and the J gene lost 3 bases, with 13 bases spanning the gap. Here the CDR3 reads CASSVVASESYNEQFF. The CDR3 DNA sequence: TGTGCCAGCAGCGTAGTTGCTAGCGAGAGCTACAATGAGCAGTTCTTC.

The rearrangement joins TRBV5-1 to TRBJ2-3; 10 positions match TRBD1. With 3 bases clipped from V and 2 bases from J, the junction kept 6 bases outside the gene matches. The CDR3 runs to 16 residues. From germline, CDR1 is SGHRS and CDR2 YFSETQ. The CDR3 bases are TGCGCCAGCAGCTCGACAGGGGGCTCTTACACAGATACGCAGTATTTT. Residues: CASSSTGGSYTDTQYF.

The V gene is TRBV7-9, the J gene TRBJ2-7, with D perhaps matching TRBD2 (6 bases). Trimming took 5 bases from V and 0 from J, leaving 20 bases between them. Germline V gene sequence: CDR1 SEHNR, CDR2 FQNEAQ (reference sequence). This CDR3 contains 17 residues. The CDR3 region has the DNA TGTGCCAGCAGCCCCCTCGATCCGAGGGGACTCTCCTACGAGCAGTACTTC. Its protein is CASSPLDPRGLSYEQYF.

This chain uses TRBV5-1 with TRBJ2-5, with D possibly TRBD2 on 5 matching bases. Germline CDR1 reads SGHRS; CDR2 reads YFSETQ. This CDR3 has 16 amino acids. V dropped 0 bases and J dropped 4 bases, with 16 bases sitting between them. CDR3 coding DNA: TGCGCCAGCAGCTTGGGGGAGACGCACGGAGGAGAGACCCAGTACTTC. Translated: CASSLGETHGGETQYF. The full variable domain, its missing parts supplied by reference TRBV5-1 and TRBJ2-5, is KAGVTQTPRYLIKTRGQQVTLSCSPISGHRSVSWYQQTPGQGLQFLFEYFSETQRNKGNFPGRFSGRQFSNSRSEMNVSTLELGDSALYLCASSLGETHGGETQYFGPGTRLLVL.

The V call is TRBV6-5, the J call TRBJ1-6; 7 bases fit TRBD1. V was clipped by 6 bases and J by 6 bases; unmatched bases: 5. Germline lookup yields CDR1 MNHEY and CDR2 SVGAGI. This CDR3 comprises 14 residues. In nucleotides, the CDR3 is TGTGCCAGCAGCCGGACAGGAGTTAATTCACCCCTCCACTTT. Protein sequence: CASSRTGVNSPLHF.

The rearrangement joins TRBV7-2 to TRBJ2-3; 8 bases are shared with TRBD1. Germline V gene data show CDR1 as SGHTA and CDR2 as FQGNSA. V trimming: 3 bases; J trimming: 5 bases; junction bases outside the gene matches: 4. The CDR3 has 14 residues. Written as DNA, the CDR3 is TGTGCCAGCAGCTTCAGGGGGCCTGAAGATACGCAGTATTTT. It encodes CASSFRGPEDTQYF.

The V and J genes are TRBV6-1 and TRBJ1-2; D is possibly TRBD1 (5 bases). The germline V gene encodes CDR1 MNHNS and CDR2 SASEGT. CDR3 length: 13 residues. Trimming removed 6 bases from V and 8 bases from J, with 16 bases in between. CDR3 sequence: CASRRQGPWGYTF. Here the CDR3 DNA reads TGTGCCAGCAGGCGGCAGGGCCCTTGGGGCTACACCTTC.

About this clone itself: Other DNA sequences of this sample code for an identical CDR3. This chain links TRBV27 with TRBJ2-7; D might be TRBD2 (6 bases). The CDR3 has 14 amino acids. V dropped 2 bases and J dropped 1 base, with 9 bases sitting between them. Germline values: CDR1 MNHEY, CDR2 SMNVEV (reference sequence). CDR3 sequence: CASSLTGVSYEQYF. The CDR3 DNA is TGTGCCAGCAGTTTAACGGGAGTGTCCTACGAGCAGTACTTC.

This chain uses TRBV7-8 with TRBJ2-7; D gene ambiguous. CDR1 SGHVS and CDR2 FQNEAQ come from the germline V gene. V dropped 1 base and J dropped 12 bases, with 10 bases sitting between them. The CDR3 covers 11 residues. CDR3 region: CASSLGGSRYF. CDR3 DNA: TGTGCCAGCAGCTTAGGCGGCTCTCGGTACTTC.

The chain has TRBV30 and TRBJ1-5, with 9 nucleotides matching TRBD1. Germline V gene lookup returns CDR1 GTSNPN and CDR2 SVGIG (reference sequence). V dropped 0 bases and J dropped 8; count of bases not matched to a gene: 14. CDR3 length equals 17 residues. The CDR3 region has the DNA TGTGCCTGGAGTGTATGGCCGCCGGGACAGGGTTACGAGCCCCAGCATTTT. Amino acids: CAWSVWPPGQGYEPQHF.

The gene calls are TRBV2 and TRBJ2-7; D may be TRBD1 or TRBD2 (6 bases each). The germline V gene has CDR1 SNHLY and CDR2 FYNNEI. The CDR3 loop spans 14 amino acids. V lost 3 bases and J 3 bases, leaving 12 bases between the germline ends. CDR3 bases: TGTGCCAGCAGTGAGACTAGGACAGACTACGAGCAGTACTTC. It translates to CASSETRTDYEQYF.

V usage is TRBV7-6 and J usage is TRBJ2-5, with unresolved D. There are 12 residues in the CDR3. V lost 1 base and J lost 5, with 5 bases in between. In germline, CDR1 is SGHVS, CDR2 FNYEAQ. The CDR3 loop reads CASSLEDETQYF. The CDR3 DNA follows: TGTGCCAGCAGCTTAGAGGATGAGACCCAGTACTTC.

The genes are TRBV29-1 and TRBJ2-1; 8 bases agree with TRBD2. With V trimmed by 8 bases and J by 3 bases, 6 bases remained unmatched. CDR1 is SQVTM and CDR2 is ANQGSEA in the germline V gene. This CDR3 has 13 residues. CDR3 DNA sequence: TGCAGCTGGAAGGCGGGAGGCTACAATGAGCAGTTCTTC. Its translation: CSWKAGGYNEQFF.

The rearrangement links TRBV4-1 to TRBJ1-5, with TRBD1 as a possible D gene (5 bases). CDR1 and CDR2 (germline): MGHRA, YSYEKL. The CDR3 is made up of 14 amino acids. Trimming removed 4 bases from V and 4 bases from J, with 11 bases in between. CDR3 sequence reads: CASSPGTDNQPQHF. The CDR3 DNA sequence: TGCGCCAGCAGCCCCGGGACGGATAATCAGCCCCAGCATTTT.

V gene TRBV15 combines with J gene TRBJ1-1; no clear D gene. Germline V gene lookup returns CDR1 LNHNV and CDR2 YYDKDF (reference sequence). The CDR3 contains 14 residues. V lost 3 bases and J lost 1, with 9 bases in between. CDR3 region: CATSSPTANTEAFF. The CDR3 bases are TGTGCCACCAGCAGCCCGACGGCGAACACTGAAGCTTTCTTT.

The chain couples TRBV7-3 to TRBJ2-1, with D possibly being TRBD2 (6 bases). CDR3 length: 15 residues. V lost 3 bases to trimming and J lost 9 bases, with 18 bases between them. The germline gives CDR1 SGHTA, CDR2 FQGTGA. CDR3 region: CASSFTASAMGEQFF. CDR3 bases: TGTGCCAGCAGCTTCACGGCTAGCGCTATGGGTGAGCAGTTCTTC.

This clone appeared a single time. The chain uses TRBV18 and TRBJ1-2; 7 bases fit TRBD1. Trimming at V came to 3 bases and at J to 2 bases, leaving 6 bases not matched to a gene. CDR1 is KGHSH and CDR2 is LQKENI in the germline V gene. This CDR3 comprises 15 residues. The CDR3 coding sequence is TGTGCCAGCTCACCCAACCCGGGACAGAACTATGGCTACACCTTC. Translating it yields CASSPNPGQNYGYTF.

J is TRBJ2-1 and V is TRBV30; 10 nucleotides align to TRBD2. The germline CDR1 and CDR2 sequences are GTSNPN and SVGIG (reference sequence). The CDR3 is made up of 16 amino acids. Trimming removed 3 bases from V and 8 bases from J; junction bases left unmatched: 13. The CDR3 protein is CAWRGEAGGPIDEQFF. The CDR3 DNA is TGTGCCTGGAGAGGCGAAGCGGGAGGGCCTATCGATGAGCAGTTCTTC.

Remarks on this clone: The same CDR3 also results from other DNA sequences found in this sample. V and J are TRBV5-6 and TRBJ2-7; perhaps TRBD1 as D (5 bases). CDR1 and CDR2 (germline): SGHDT, YYEEEE. V was pared by 0 bases and J by 1 base, with 8 bases between. There are 14 residues in the CDR3. CDR3 sequence (DNA): TGTGCCAGCAGCTTGGTAGGGGCGTCCTACGAGCAGTACTTC. As protein: CASSLVGASYEQYF.

This rearrangement joins TRBV6-5 to TRBJ2-5, with D unclear. Trimming left V 5 bases short and J 4 bases short, with 11 bases between. The germline V gene encodes CDR1 MNHEY and CDR2 SVGAGI. The CDR3 loop spans 13 amino acids. CDR3 sequence: CASSLKVRETQYF. The CDR3 DNA is TGTGCCAGCAGTCTAAAGGTACGAGAGACCCAGTACTTC.

The chain couples TRBV4-1 to TRBJ2-5; D ambiguous. The V end was cut by 0 bases, the J end by 5 bases, with 7 bases between. Per germline, CDR1 MGHRA and CDR2 YSYEKL. The CDR3 loop spans 13 amino acids. CDR3 protein: CASSQENRETQYF. Here the CDR3 DNA reads TGCGCCAGCAGCCAAGAGAACCGGGAGACCCAGTACTTC.

This rearrangement joins TRBV29-1 to TRBJ1-5; D possibly corresponds to TRBD1 (6 bases). With 1 base removed from V and 5 bases from J, the gap between germline ends came to 15 bases. Germline CDR1 SQVTM, CDR2 ANQGSEA. The CDR3 has 15 residues. In DNA, the CDR3 is TGCAGCGTTGAAGCGGGGGCGACCTATTATCAGCCCCAGCATTTT. Protein sequence: CSVEAGATYYQPQHF.